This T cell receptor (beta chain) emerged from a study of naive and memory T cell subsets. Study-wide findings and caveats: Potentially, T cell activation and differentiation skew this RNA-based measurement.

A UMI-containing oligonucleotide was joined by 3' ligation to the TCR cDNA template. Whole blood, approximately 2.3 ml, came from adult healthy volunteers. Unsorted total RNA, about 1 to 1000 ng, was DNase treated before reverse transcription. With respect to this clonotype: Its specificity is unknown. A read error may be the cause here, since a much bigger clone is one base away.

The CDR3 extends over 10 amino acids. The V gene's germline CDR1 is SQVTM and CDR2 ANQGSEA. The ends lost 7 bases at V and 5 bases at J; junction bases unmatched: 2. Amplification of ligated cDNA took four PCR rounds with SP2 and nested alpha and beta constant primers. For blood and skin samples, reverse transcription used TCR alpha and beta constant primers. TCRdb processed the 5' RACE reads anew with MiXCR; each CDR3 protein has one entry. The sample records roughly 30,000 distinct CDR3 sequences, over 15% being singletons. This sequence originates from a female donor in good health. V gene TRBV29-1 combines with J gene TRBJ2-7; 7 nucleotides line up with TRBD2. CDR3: CSGGGNEQYF. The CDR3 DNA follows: TGCAGCGGGGGAGGGAACGAGCAGTACTTC.